Listed here are 17 T cell receptor beta chains from one sample, sequenced in a study of blood T cell repertoires in COVID-19. Assay: immunoSEQ multiplex PCR; the TCRdb copy retains only in-frame clones and omits some. The sample has 120,000 to 150,000 clones; 85% to 90% are singletons. The specimen was peripheral blood. Every receptor here comes from a man in his fifties or sixties who had recovered from COVID-19.

The chain uses TRBV12-3 or TRBV12-4 and TRBJ1-5; D remains unclear. The CDR3 is 12 amino acids. Trimming removed 6 bases at V and 4 bases at J, with 7 bases between. This CDR3 reads CASSHPNQPQHF. The CDR3 coding sequence is TGTGCCAGCAGCCATCCAAATCAGCCCCAGCATTTT.

The rearrangement joins TRBV7-2 to TRBJ1-2; D not resolved. Per germline, CDR1 SGHTA and CDR2 FQGNSA. This CDR3 contains 14 residues. V was clipped by 2 bases and J by 6 bases, with 13 bases between them. CDR3 sequence (DNA): TGTGCCAGCAGCTTAATGGGGAGACGGGATGGCTACACCTTC. It is translated as CASSLMGRRDGYTF.

The V and J genes are TRBV4-3 and TRBJ2-1, with D perhaps TRBD2 (7 bases). This CDR3 comprises 17 residues. Trimming stripped 0 bases from V and 3 bases from J, with 15 bases between. The germline gives CDR1 LGHNA, CDR2 YSLEER. In DNA, the CDR3 is TGCGCCAGCAGCCAAGATTTTGGCGGGGGCCTCTACAATGAGCAGTTCTTC. Translation gives CASSQDFGGGLYNEQFF.

This chain joins TRBV4-2 and TRBJ2-2; D might be TRBD1 (5 bases). CDR3 length: 18 residues. Germline V CDR1 and CDR2: LGHNA, YNFKEQ. Between the trimmed V and J ends, which lost 0 bases and 5 bases, there was a span of 19 bases. CDR3 nucleotide sequence: TGTGCCAGCAGCCAAGATAGGGGTGGCAGGGTGGTTACCGGGGAGCTGTTTTTT. Amino acid sequence: CASSQDRGGRVVTGELFF.

This clone was seen once. The chain links TRBV27 to TRBJ1-1, with a possible D match to TRBD1 (6 bases). Germline V CDR1 and CDR2: MNHEY, SMNVEV (reference sequence). V was cut by 3 bases and J by 4 bases, with 12 bases left in between. The CDR3 has 14 residues. The CDR3 nucleotides read TGTGCCAGCAGTTTGGTGGGGGCGGTCACTGAAGCTTTCTTT. It yields the protein CASSLVGAVTEAFF.

The V call is TRBV10-3, the J call TRBJ1-1, with TRBD1 matching over 9 bases. The V gene's germline CDR1 is ENHRY and CDR2 SYGVKD. The CDR3 runs to 13 residues. V shed 7 bases and J 4 bases; nucleotides not matched to a gene: 4. The CDR3: CAIMGQGRTEAFF. The CDR3 DNA sequence: TGTGCCATCATGGGACAGGGTCGCACTGAAGCTTTCTTT.

V gene TRBV6-5 combines with J gene TRBJ1-1, with D maybe TRBD1 (6 bases). Per germline, CDR1 MNHEY and CDR2 SVGAGI. The CDR3 consists of 12 residues. V lost 8 bases to trimming and J lost 3 bases, with 10 bases between them. CDR3 sequence (DNA): TGTGCCAGCGGGCACAGGGACACTGAAGCTTTCTTT. Translation gives CASGHRDTEAFF.

The CDR3 is CASSFTDRGQTEAFF. The CDR3 region has the DNA TGTGCCAGCAGCTTTACGGACAGGGGGCAAACTGAAGCTTTCTTT. The chain recombines TRBV7-9 with TRBJ1-1; 11 positions agree with TRBD1. CDR1 and CDR2 (germline): SEHNR, FQNEAQ (reference sequence). Trimming took 3 bases from V and 5 from J; bases not matched to a gene: 5. The CDR3 length is 15 residues.

This chain uses TRBV4-3 with TRBJ2-2; TRBD1 matches at 8 bases. CDR3 length: 16 residues. J lost 6 bases, V lost 0 bases, and 6 bases had no gene match. Per germline, CDR1 LGHNA and CDR2 YSLEER. The CDR3 bases are TGCGCCAGCAGCCAAGACACAGGGGGGTACGCCGGGGAGCTGTTTTTT. Amino acids: CASSQDTGGYAGELFF.

The V and J genes are TRBV19 and TRBJ2-1, with 9 bases that match TRBD1. The CDR3 is made up of 14 amino acids. Germline trimming cut 6 bases from V and 9 bases from J; bases unmatched to any gene: 9. CDR1 and CDR2 from the germline V gene are LNHDA and SQIVND (reference sequence). CDR3 amino acids: CASRPGQGIPEQFF. The CDR3 nucleotides read TGTGCCAGTAGACCGGGACAGGGTATCCCTGAGCAGTTCTTC.

This clone appeared a single time. V is TRBV9 and J is TRBJ2-1, with 11 bases fitting TRBD2. This CDR3 spans 15 amino acids. The trim removed 2 bases at V and 4 bases at J, leaving 2 bases unmatched. CDR1 and CDR2 (germline): SGDLS, YYNGEE. CDR3 in DNA: TGTGCCAGCAGCGTCGGGACTAGCGGATACAATGAGCAGTTCTTC. Translated: CASSVGTSGYNEQFF.

The J gene is TRBJ2-3, the V gene TRBV27; TRBD2 aligns across 7 bases. Germline loops: CDR1 MNHEY, CDR2 SMNVEV (reference sequence). V shed 5 bases, J shed 2 bases, and the junction held 7 bases outside the gene matches. The CDR3 consists of 15 residues. In nucleotides, the CDR3 is TGTGCCAGCAGTCCAGCAGCGGGGATCACAGATACGCAGTATTTT. It codes for CASSPAAGITDTQYF.

This chain links TRBV23-1 with TRBJ1-6; 8 nucleotides line up with TRBD1. TRBV23-1 carries the ORF label, with uncertain function. The junction had 7 bases not matched to a gene; V was cut back by 3 bases and J by 3 bases. CDR3 length equals 17 residues. The CDR3, as DNA: TGCGCCAGCAGTCACAAGGACAGGGCAGTCTATAATTCACCCCTCCACTTT. Protein sequence: CASSHKDRAVYNSPLHF.

The chain couples TRBV6-2 or TRBV6-3 to TRBJ2-1; 11 nucleotides line up with TRBD2. The V gene's germline CDR1 is MNHEY and CDR2 SVGEGT. The length of the CDR3 is 16 residues. Trimming removed 5 bases from V and 5 bases from J; junction bases left unmatched: 8. The CDR3: CASSDRLAGYNNEQFF. The CDR3 DNA reads as TGTGCCAGCAGTGATCGACTAGCGGGGTACAACAATGAGCAGTTCTTC.

The V gene is TRBV27, the J gene TRBJ2-2; TRBD1 agrees at 8 bases. CDR3 length equals 13 residues. Germline CDR1 reads MNHEY; CDR2 reads SMNVEV (reference sequence). V lost 6 bases and J lost 6; bases outside the gene matches: 3. The CDR3 sequence: CASSTTGAGELFF. DNA for the CDR3: TGTGCCAGCAGCACGACAGGGGCCGGGGAGCTGTTTTTT.

This clone was seen only once. V usage is TRBV6-4 and J usage is TRBJ2-1, with a possible D match to TRBD1 (6 bases). The V gene lost 6 bases and the J gene lost 6 bases, with 15 bases spanning the gap. The CDR3 has 14 amino acids. Per germline, CDR1 MRHNA and CDR2 SNTAGT. The CDR3 reads CASRRTVIANEQFF. In DNA, the CDR3 is TGTGCCAGCAGGCGGACAGTAATAGCCAATGAGCAGTTCTTC.

The chain is built from TRBV12-3 or TRBV12-4 and TRBJ2-3; D perhaps matches TRBD1 (5 bases). The CDR3 has 13 residues. The V gene lost 6 bases and the J gene lost 3 bases, with 10 bases spanning the gap. In DNA, the CDR3 is TGTGCCAGCAGGGCACAGGTTACAGATACGCAGTATTTT. Protein: CASRAQVTDTQYF.